The T cell receptor (beta chain) under discussion was sequenced for a study of identical twins. Trimming pared 6 bases from V and 8 bases from J, leaving 19 bases between. The CDR3 has 14 amino acids. The germline V gene has CDR1 DFQATT and CDR2 SNEGSKA (reference sequence). TCRdb re-analysed the 5' RACE reads in MiXCR, keeping a single row per CDR3 protein. The data contain approximately 94,000 distinct CDR3 sequences, less than 6.5% of them singletons. Findings and caveats of the study: The presence of invariant MAIT and iNKT cells could partly confound analyses of zero-insertion sequences. Excess low generation probability was seen in twin-shared out-of-frame alpha sequences. Researchers reported weaker excess twin sharing in beta out-of-frame sequences. Findings depended on cross-sectional statistics rather than tracking the same donors.

This clonotype was detected a few times. Its target is not known. This chain links TRBV20-1 with TRBJ1-4; possible D gene TRBD1, 6 bases. Sequences were obtained from memory T cells sorted from blood. This TCR derives from a woman in her 50s in good health. The CDR3 sequence is CSAILVGAWEKLFF. CDR3 DNA: TGCAGTGCAATCTTAGTGGGGGCATGGGAAAAACTGTTTTTT.